This record covers a single T cell receptor beta chain. The antigen is unknown. This sample is part of a study of cytomegalovirus exposure and HLA in healthy donors. Across the study: The Caucasian-associated ancestry cluster contained about 80% of the approximately 400 genotyped donors. Study-wide results and limits: TRBV6-2, TRBV6-3 and some other V segments were excluded as indistinguishable. Reports described diagnosis of cytomegalovirus status by the classifier as highly specific and sensitive. Within an earlier analysis, most TCR beta V segments proved productive either about 90% or about 30% of the time.

Vbeta (60) and Jbeta (13) primers were used in the PCR. Using immunoSEQ multiplex PCR, the repertoire was profiled, and TCRdb retains in-frame clones only, with some absent. This sample's table reports tens of thousands of clones. CDR1 is SGHRS, CDR2 YFSETQ, per germline. Germline trimming cut 4 bases from V and 6 bases from J; bases unmatched to any gene: 3. There are 14 residues in the CDR3. The J gene is TRBJ2-1, the V gene TRBV5-1; 11 bases agree with TRBD1. This clonotype was sampled from a woman aged 40 to 55 in good health and CMV-seropositive. The sequenced material came from PBMCs. In DNA form, the CDR3 reads TGCGCCAGCAGCCAGGGACAGGGGGGCAATGAGCAGTTCTTC. Its translation: CASSQGQGGNEQFF.